This passage covers 21 T cell receptor beta chains from one sample sequenced in a study of blood T cell repertoires in COVID-19. The table came from immunoSEQ multiplex PCR; TCRdb's copy has only in-frame clones and leaves some out. This sample carries over 150,000 clones, roughly 83% of them seen once, and the ten largest clones take less than 3.5%. The specimen sequenced was peripheral blood. Every receptor here comes from a woman aged 55-70 years with acute or convalescent COVID-19.

This chain uses TRBV7-2 with TRBJ2-7; 7 positions agree with TRBD2. Germline trimming cut 3 bases from V and 3 bases from J; bases unmatched to any gene: 2. Germline CDR1 reads SGHTA; CDR2 reads FQGNSA. The CDR3 spans 13 residues. DNA of the CDR3: TGTGCCAGCAGCTTGGGGGGGATCTACGAGCAGTACTTC. This sequence encodes CASSLGGIYEQYF.

The sample holds one count of this clone. The rearrangement uses TRBV4-3 and TRBJ2-1; TRBD2 might be the D (5 bases). Per the germline V gene, CDR1 is LGHNA and CDR2 is YSLEER. The CDR3 runs 17 residues. V gave up 0 bases and J gave up 4 bases, with 16 bases separating them. CDR3 nucleotides: TGCGCCAGCAGCCAAGAGAGGACTGCCCTGATTTACAATGAGCAGTTCTTC. This gives the protein CASSQERTALIYNEQFF.

The V gene is TRBV5-8, the J gene TRBJ2-7, with 8 bases identical to TRBD1. The V segment lost 0 bases and the J segment 1 base; nucleotides outside the gene matches: 6. Germline V gene data show CDR1 as SGHTS and CDR2 as YDEGEE. CDR3 length equals 16 residues. CDR3 amino acids: CASSLDGRGLSYEQYF. The CDR3 DNA is TGTGCCAGCAGCTTGGATGGCAGGGGGCTATCCTACGAGCAGTACTTC.

This clone turned up a few times. The V call is TRBV30, the J call TRBJ2-3; TRBD2 agrees at 15 bases. The junction had 10 bases not matched to a gene; V was cut back by 3 bases and J by 0 bases. Looked up from germline, CDR1 is GTSNPN and CDR2 is SVGIG (reference sequence). The CDR3 has 19 amino acids. The CDR3, as DNA: TGTGCCTGGAGCCGGCTTCGGACTAGCGGGGGGGGTAGCACAGATACGCAGTATTTT. Its protein product is CAWSRLRTSGGGSTDTQYF.

This clone was observed a single time. The V call is TRBV6-5, the J call TRBJ1-2, with TRBD1 identical over 7 bases. The CDR3 is 16 amino acids. Germline V gene lookup returns CDR1 MNHEY and CDR2 SVGAGI. J gave up 4 bases and V 2 bases, and 10 bases lay outside the gene matches. Here the CDR3 DNA reads TGTGCCAGCAGTTACACCCACAGGGGACTGACCTATGGCTACACCTTC. Translating gives CASSYTHRGLTYGYTF.

V and J are TRBV15 and TRBJ2-2, with 9 bases identical to TRBD1. The germline V gene has CDR1 LNHNV and CDR2 YYDKDF (reference sequence). The CDR3 totals 16 residues. With 4 bases clipped from V and 5 bases from J, the junction kept 8 bases outside the gene matches. CDR3 sequence reads: CATSIDGTGNTGELFF. The CDR3 DNA follows: TGTGCCACCAGCATTGACGGGACAGGGAATACCGGGGAGCTGTTTTTT.

The chain is built from TRBV12-5 and TRBJ2-5; perhaps TRBD1 as D (5 bases). CDR3 size: 14 residues. The ends were cut back, 1 base at V and 0 bases at J, with 6 bases in the middle. Germline V gene sequence: CDR1 LGHNT, CDR2 FRNRAP. CDR3 in DNA: TGTGCTAGTGGTTTGGGACAGCACCAAGAGACCCAGTACTTC. Translation gives CASGLGQHQETQYF.

The V call is TRBV19, the J call TRBJ1-4; 11 bases fit TRBD1. The CDR3 is 16 amino acids. Germline V gene lookup returns CDR1 LNHDA and CDR2 SQIVND (reference sequence). The junction had 7 bases not matched to a gene; V was cut back by 3 bases and J by 7 bases. CDR3 sequence (DNA): TGTGCCAGTAGTATGACCGCCGGGACAGGGGGTGAAAAACTGTTTTTT. Translating gives CASSMTAGTGGEKLFF.

The V and J genes are TRBV28 and TRBJ2-7; 8 bases are shared with TRBD2. Losses at the gene ends were 2 bases for V and 4 bases for J; bases not matched to a gene: 4. Germline V gene sequence: CDR1 MDHEN, CDR2 SYDVKM. This CDR3 is 14 amino acids long. For the CDR3, the DNA is TGTGCCAGCAGTTTAAGGCGGGGGGTTTACGAGCAGTACTTC. As protein: CASSLRRGVYEQYF.

The rearrangement joins TRBV5-1 to TRBJ2-7; no clear D. Germline assignment: CDR1 SGHRS and CDR2 YFSETQ. The CDR3 spans 12 residues. The V gene lost 3 bases and the J gene lost 5 bases, with 9 bases spanning the gap. The CDR3 DNA follows: TGCGCCAGCAGCTATACATTGGACGAGCAGTACTTC. The encoded protein is CASSYTLDEQYF.

V gene TRBV24-1 combines with J gene TRBJ2-3; D is possibly TRBD2 (5 bases). This CDR3 is 13 amino acids long. V lost 4 bases and J 1 base, leaving 5 bases between the germline ends. Per the germline V gene, CDR1 is KGHDR and CDR2 is SFDVKD. CDR3 in amino acids: CATSERGTDTQYF. The CDR3 region has the DNA TGTGCCACCAGTGAGCGGGGCACAGATACGCAGTATTTT.

The genes are TRBV7-8 and TRBJ1-6, with 9 bases identical to TRBD1. V trimming: 1 base; J trimming: 14 bases; junction bases outside the gene matches: 9. This CDR3 comprises 15 residues. The V gene's germline CDR1 is SGHVS and CDR2 FQNEAQ. As DNA, the CDR3 is TGTGCCAGCAGCTTAGGGCCGGGACAGGGAATCTCCCTCCACTTT. Encoded protein: CASSLGPGQGISLHF.

A single count supports this clone. The chain combines TRBV7-2 with TRBJ1-1, with 7 bases lining up with TRBD1. Germline V gene data show CDR1 as SGHTA and CDR2 as FQGNSA. This CDR3 spans 14 amino acids. V trimming: 5 bases; J trimming: 3 bases; junction bases outside the gene matches: 6. The CDR3 region has the DNA TGTGCCAGCAGCATAAGACAGGGAGACACTGAAGCTTTCTTT. Translating gives CASSIRQGDTEAFF.

There are a few counts of this clone. The genes are TRBV5-1 and TRBJ1-1, with a possible D match to TRBD1 (5 bases). The ends were cut back, 3 bases at V and 2 bases at J, with 26 bases in the middle. Germline values: CDR1 SGHRS, CDR2 YFSETQ. The CDR3 totals 19 residues. The CDR3 region is CASSSSVGQQRNLNTEAFF. CDR3 in DNA: TGCGCCAGCAGCTCCAGCGTGGGGCAGCAACGTAACTTAAACACTGAAGCTTTCTTT.

Comments on this clone: Within the sample, other DNA sequences also encode this same CDR3. This rearrangement joins TRBV5-6 to TRBJ1-6, with D unclear. Trimming left V 0 bases short and J 7 bases short, with 11 bases between. Germline CDR1 reads SGHDT; CDR2 reads YYEEEE. This CDR3 has 15 amino acids. CDR3 DNA: TGTGCCAGCAGCTTGGAGGGTAGGAGGAATTCACCCCTCCACTTT. It yields the protein CASSLEGRRNSPLHF.

This clone was observed a handful of times. This chain uses TRBV18 with TRBJ1-3; no definite D call. This CDR3 has 15 residues. Germline values: CDR1 KGHSH, CDR2 LQKENI. V was clipped by 5 bases and J by 1 base, with 12 bases between them. The CDR3 reads CASSSQKTSGNTIYF. Written as DNA, the CDR3 is TGTGCCAGCTCATCACAGAAGACTTCTGGAAACACCATATATTTT.

This chain joins TRBV4-2 and TRBJ2-2; possible D gene TRBD2, 5 bases. V was shortened by 6 bases and J by 6 bases, with 8 bases between the two germline ends. The CDR3 contains 12 residues. The germline V gene has CDR1 LGHNA and CDR2 YNFKEQ. DNA for the CDR3: TGTGCCAGCAGAATGGGAGCCGGGGAGCTGTTTTTT. This codes for CASRMGAGELFF.

This clone was seen a few times. The chain has TRBV6-2 or TRBV6-3 and TRBJ1-6; TRBD1 matches 9 bases. This CDR3 contains 16 residues. Germline V gene sequence: CDR1 MNHEY, CDR2 SVGEGT. J was trimmed by 6 bases and V by 4 bases; bases with no gene match: 7. CDR3: CASSSSDRGFNSPLHF. The CDR3 region has the DNA TGTGCCAGCAGTTCTTCAGACAGGGGGTTTAATTCACCCCTCCACTTT.

Only one count was recorded for this clone. The chain recombines TRBV7-9 with TRBJ1-1; 7 bases align to TRBD1. Germline-derived CDR1 and CDR2 are SEHNR and FQNEAQ (reference sequence). The CDR3 extends over 15 amino acids. The V and J ends lost 4 bases and 1 base, in that order; junction bases with no gene match: 6. CDR3 sequence: CASSSGTDQNTEAFF. The CDR3, as DNA: TGTGCCAGCAGCTCGGGGACAGACCAGAACACTGAAGCTTTCTTT.

This chain links TRBV20-1 with TRBJ2-2, with 11 nucleotides matching TRBD1. The trim removed 3 bases at V and 6 bases at J, leaving 12 bases unmatched. Germline CDR1 DFQATT, CDR2 SNEGSKA (reference sequence). The CDR3 covers 17 residues. CDR3 in amino acids: CSASSPGQGVRAGELFF. As DNA, the CDR3 is TGCAGTGCTAGTAGCCCGGGACAGGGGGTAAGGGCCGGGGAGCTGTTTTTT.

The gene calls are TRBV3-1 (or the pseudogene TRBV3-2) and TRBJ2-7; 9 nucleotides line up with TRBD1. The V and J ends lost 5 bases and 4 bases, in that order; junction bases with no gene match: 3. The CDR3 covers 13 residues. Per germline, CDR1 LGHDT and CDR2 YNNKEL (reference sequence). This chain's CDR3 is CASSAGTGYEQYF. CDR3 nucleotides: TGTGCCAGCAGCGCCGGGACAGGGTACGAGCAGTACTTC.